These 3 T cell receptor beta chains originate from one sample sequenced in a study of molecular identifiers for immune sequencing clone quantification. From the PCR reads, TCRdb called clonotypes with MiXCR, one entry per CDR3 protein. The sample consists of about 640,000 distinct CDR3 sequences, less than 20% of them appearing once. The sample comprised naive CD8+ T cells from blood, with Jurkat cell RNA spiked in. Noted subset: FACS-sorted CD8+CD4-CCR7+CD45RA+ naive T cells. The origin of the receptors is a human donor in good health. Some libraries in this study had Jurkat cell RNA spiked in.

This clonotype came up a few times. The chain has TRBV11-2 and TRBJ2-3; 11 bases line up with TRBD2. The CDR3 is made up of 18 amino acids. CDR1 is SGHAT, CDR2 FQNNGV, per germline. The V segment lost 4 bases and the J segment 0 bases; nucleotides outside the gene matches: 9. CDR3 sequence (DNA): TGTGCCAGCAGCTCTCCGGGACTAGCGGACTTCAGCACAGATACGCAGTATTTT. This translates into CASSSPGLADFSTDTQYF. Full variable domain (missing parts from reference TRBV11-2 and TRBJ2-3): EAGVAQSPRYKIIEKRQSVAFWCNPISGHATLYWYQQILGQGPKLLIQFQNNGVVDDSQLPKDRFSAERLKGVDSTLKIQPAKLEDSAVYLCASSSPGLADFSTDTQYFGPGTRLTVL.

A few counts support this clonotype. The chain carries TRBV7-8 and TRBJ1-1; D uncertain. With 3 bases removed from V and 0 bases from J, the gap between germline ends came to 14 bases. The CDR3 is 16 amino acids. Looked up from germline, CDR1 is SGHVS and CDR2 is FQNEAQ. The CDR3 DNA sequence: TGTGCCAGCAGCTTCGGCCCCGGAACTTTGAACACTGAAGCTTTCTTT. This encodes CASSFGPGTLNTEAFF.

This clonotype came up many times. The chain joins TRBV20-1 to TRBJ2-7, with 13 positions matching TRBD2. Germline V gene lookup returns CDR1 DFQATT and CDR2 SNEGSKA (reference sequence). The CDR3 spans 14 residues. The J segment lost 3 bases and the V segment lost 5 bases, leaving 4 bases of the junction unmatched. Here the CDR3 DNA reads TGCAGTGCTCGGACTAGCGGGGGCTTCTACGAGCAGTACTTC. Translating gives CSARTSGGFYEQYF.